The clone carrying this T cell receptor (beta chain) has only a few counts. Its antigen is as yet unknown. TCR beta libraries were built with iRepertoire HTBI primers and Arm-PCR of CDR3 regions. Via MiXCR, TCRdb re-called the multiplex PCR reads, giving one row per CDR3 protein. The table lists 550,000 or so distinct CDR3 sequences, 12% of them singletons. This record comes from a study of regulatory T cells in long-lasting Graves disease. Study-level points and caveats: Newly diagnosed Graves' patients exceeded persistent ones in TCR diversity.

Time point specified: newly diagnosed GD, antithyroid drugs for less than 3 months. After RNA was extracted from PBMCs, the TCR library was made from it. Into tubes containing EDTA, approximately 8.5 milliliters of peripheral blood were drawn. V was pared by 3 bases and J by 1 base, with 10 bases between. The V gene's germline CDR1 is DFQATT and CDR2 SNEGSKA (reference sequence). This CDR3 has 14 residues. These data also formed part of another study, on T cells in Graves' hyperthyroidism and ophthalmopathy. From that report: The study left out patients who had uncontrolled infection, other autoimmune disease, pregnancy or lactation. HTBI primers were used for first-round RT-PCR of the TCR CDR3.

Material: peripheral blood mononuclear cells (PBMCs), obtained at new diagnosis, from a patient treated with antithyroid drugs. The chain combines TRBV20-1 with TRBJ2-4; D remains unclear. The source of this sequence is a woman in her 30s with Graves disease. DNA of the CDR3: TGCAGTGCTAGCGGAGACAACGCCAAAAACATTCAGTACTTC. Its translation: CSASGDNAKNIQYF.